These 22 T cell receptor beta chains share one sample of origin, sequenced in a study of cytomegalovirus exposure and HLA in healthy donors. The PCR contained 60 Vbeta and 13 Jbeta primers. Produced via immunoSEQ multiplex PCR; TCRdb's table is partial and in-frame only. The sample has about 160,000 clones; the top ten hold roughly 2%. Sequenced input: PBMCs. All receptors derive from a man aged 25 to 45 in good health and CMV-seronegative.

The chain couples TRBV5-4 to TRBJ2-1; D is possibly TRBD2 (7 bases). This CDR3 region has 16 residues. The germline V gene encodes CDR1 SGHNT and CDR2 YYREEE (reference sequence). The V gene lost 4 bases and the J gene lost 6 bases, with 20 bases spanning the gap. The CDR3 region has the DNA TGTGCCAGCAGCAGGGGGGGTGGGGGTCTAATCAATGAGCAGTTCTTC. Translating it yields CASSRGGGGLINEQFF.

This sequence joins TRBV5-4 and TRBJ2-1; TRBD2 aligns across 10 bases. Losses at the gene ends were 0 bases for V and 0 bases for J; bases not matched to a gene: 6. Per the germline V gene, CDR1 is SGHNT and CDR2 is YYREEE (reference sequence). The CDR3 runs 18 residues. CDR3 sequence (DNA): TGTGCCAGCAGCTTGGATGGACTAGCGGCGAGCTCCTACAATGAGCAGTTCTTC. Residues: CASSLDGLAASSYNEQFF.

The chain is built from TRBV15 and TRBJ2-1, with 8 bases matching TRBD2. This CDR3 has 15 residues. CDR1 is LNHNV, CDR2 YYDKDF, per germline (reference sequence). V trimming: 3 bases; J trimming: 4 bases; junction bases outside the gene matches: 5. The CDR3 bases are TGTGCCACCAGCAGCTCACTAGCGGAGTACAATGAGCAGTTCTTC. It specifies CATSSSLAEYNEQFF.

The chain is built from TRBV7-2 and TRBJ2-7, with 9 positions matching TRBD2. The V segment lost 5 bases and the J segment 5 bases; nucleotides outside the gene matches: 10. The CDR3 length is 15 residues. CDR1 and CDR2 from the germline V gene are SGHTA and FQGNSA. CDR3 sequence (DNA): TGTGCCAGCAGCCCTGGGGGGACTAGCCGTGACGAGCAGTACTTC. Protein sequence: CASSPGGTSRDEQYF.

CDR3 amino acids: CASSPLDARRTQYF. As DNA, the CDR3 is TGTGCCAGCAGCCCACTAGACGCGCGTAGGACCCAGTACTTC. This chain joins TRBV5-6 and TRBJ2-5; a weak D match, TRBD2 (5 bases). The germline V gene encodes CDR1 SGHDT and CDR2 YYEEEE. The CDR3 length is 14 residues. V shed 4 bases and J shed 7 bases, with 17 bases lying between them.

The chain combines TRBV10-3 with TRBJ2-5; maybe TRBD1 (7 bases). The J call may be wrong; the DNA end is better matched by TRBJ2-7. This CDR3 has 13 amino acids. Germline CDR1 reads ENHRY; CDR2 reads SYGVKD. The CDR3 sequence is CAISGGSTDEQYF. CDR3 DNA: TGTGCCATCTCAGGGGGGAGTACGGACGAGCAGTACTTC.

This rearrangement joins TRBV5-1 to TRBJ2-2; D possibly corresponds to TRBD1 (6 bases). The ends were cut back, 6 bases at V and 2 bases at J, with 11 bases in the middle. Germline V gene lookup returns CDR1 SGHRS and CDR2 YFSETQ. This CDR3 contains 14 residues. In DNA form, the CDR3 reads TGCGCCAGCAAAAAGGGGGATAACACCGGGGAGCTGTTTTTT. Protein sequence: CASKKGDNTGELFF.

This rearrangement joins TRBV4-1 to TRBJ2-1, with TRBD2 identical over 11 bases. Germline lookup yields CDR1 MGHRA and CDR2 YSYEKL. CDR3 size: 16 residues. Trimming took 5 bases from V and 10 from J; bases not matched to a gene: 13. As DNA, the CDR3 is TGCGCCAGCAGCGTTCTAGCGGGAGGTATTTCAAGCGAGCAGTTCTTC. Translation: CASSVLAGGISSEQFF.

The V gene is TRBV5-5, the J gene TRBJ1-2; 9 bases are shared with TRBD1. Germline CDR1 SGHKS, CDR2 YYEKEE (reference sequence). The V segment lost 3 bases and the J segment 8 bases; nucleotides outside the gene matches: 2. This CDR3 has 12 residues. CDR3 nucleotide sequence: TGTGCCAGCAGCTCACAGGGGGCGGGCTACACCTTC. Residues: CASSSQGAGYTF. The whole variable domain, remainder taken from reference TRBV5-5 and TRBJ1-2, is DAGVTQSPTHLIKTRGQQVTLRCSPISGHKSVSWYQQVLGQGPQFIFQYYEKEERGRGNFPDRFSARQFPNYSSELNVNALLLGDSALYLCASSSQGAGYTFGSGTRLTVV.

The CDR3 DNA follows: TGTGCCAGCACTCTACAGGTGAACACTGAAGCTTTCTTT. This codes for CASTLQVNTEAFF. V gene TRBV2 combines with J gene TRBJ1-1; D perhaps matches TRBD1 (5 bases). The ends were cut back, 7 bases at V and 0 bases at J, with 9 bases in the middle. The CDR3 covers 13 residues. Germline V gene data show CDR1 as SNHLY and CDR2 as FYNNEI.

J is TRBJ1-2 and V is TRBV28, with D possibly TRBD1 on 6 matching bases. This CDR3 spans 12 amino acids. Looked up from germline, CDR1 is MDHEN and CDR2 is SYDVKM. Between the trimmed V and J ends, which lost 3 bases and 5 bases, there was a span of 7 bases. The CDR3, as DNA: TGTGCCAGCAGTTTCGACAGGTATGGCTACACCTTC. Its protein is CASSFDRYGYTF.

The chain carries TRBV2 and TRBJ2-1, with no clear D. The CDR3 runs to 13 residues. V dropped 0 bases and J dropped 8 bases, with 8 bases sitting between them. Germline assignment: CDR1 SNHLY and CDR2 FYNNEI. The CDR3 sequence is CASSEARRDEQFF. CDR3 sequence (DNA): TGTGCCAGCAGTGAAGCGAGGCGCGATGAGCAGTTCTTC.

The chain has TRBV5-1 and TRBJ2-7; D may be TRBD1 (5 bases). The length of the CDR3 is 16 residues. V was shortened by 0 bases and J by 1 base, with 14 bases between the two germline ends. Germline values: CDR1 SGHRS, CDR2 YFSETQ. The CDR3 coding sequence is TGCGCCAGCAGCTTGGTTCAGGGCTTGTATTCCTACGAGCAGTACTTC. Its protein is CASSLVQGLYSYEQYF.

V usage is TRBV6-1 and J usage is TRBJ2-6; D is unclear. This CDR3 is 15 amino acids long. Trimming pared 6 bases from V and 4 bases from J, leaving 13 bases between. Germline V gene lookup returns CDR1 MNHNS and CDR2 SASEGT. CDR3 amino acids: CASRVNLAGANVLTF. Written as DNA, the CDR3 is TGTGCCAGCAGAGTTAATCTTGCGGGGGCCAACGTCCTGACTTTC.

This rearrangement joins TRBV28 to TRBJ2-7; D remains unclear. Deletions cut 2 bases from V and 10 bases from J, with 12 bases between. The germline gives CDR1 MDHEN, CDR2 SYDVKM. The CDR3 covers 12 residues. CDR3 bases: TGTGCCAGCAGTTTACAGGCCCAGTTTCAGTACTTC. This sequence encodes CASSLQAQFQYF.

CDR3 DNA: TGTGCCTGGGGCCGCGGGGGTATCTGGGAAAAACTGTTTTTT. Translating gives CAWGRGGIWEKLFF. V is TRBV30 and J is TRBJ1-4; maybe TRBD1 (5 bases). Germline loops: CDR1 GTSNPN, CDR2 SVGIG (reference sequence). Trimming took 5 bases from V and 8 from J, leaving 18 bases between them. There are 14 residues in the CDR3. Full variable domain (rest looked up from reference TRBV30 and TRBJ1-4): SQTIHQWPATLVQPVGSPLSLECTVEGTSNPNLYWYRQAAGRGLQLLFYSVGIGQISSEVPQNLSASRPQDRQFILSSKKLLLSDSGFYLCAWGRGGIWEKLFFGSGTQLSVL.

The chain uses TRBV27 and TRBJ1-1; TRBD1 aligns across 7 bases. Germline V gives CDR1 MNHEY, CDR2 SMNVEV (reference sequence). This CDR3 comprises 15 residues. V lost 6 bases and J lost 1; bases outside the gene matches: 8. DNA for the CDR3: TGTGCCAGCAGCCAGACGGGACAGCGGAACACTGAAGCTTTCTTT. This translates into CASSQTGQRNTEAFF.

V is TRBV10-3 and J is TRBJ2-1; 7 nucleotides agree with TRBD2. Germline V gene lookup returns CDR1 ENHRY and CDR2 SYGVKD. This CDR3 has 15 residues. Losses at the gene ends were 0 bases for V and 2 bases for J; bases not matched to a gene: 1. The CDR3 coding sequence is TGTGCCATCAGTGAGTCTGGGACTACCTACAATGAGCAGTTCTTC. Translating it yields CAISESGTTYNEQFF.

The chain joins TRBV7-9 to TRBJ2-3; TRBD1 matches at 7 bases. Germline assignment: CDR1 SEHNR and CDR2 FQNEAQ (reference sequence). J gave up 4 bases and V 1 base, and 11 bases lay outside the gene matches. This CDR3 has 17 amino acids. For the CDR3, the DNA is TGTGCCAGCAGCTTAGGGCAGACAGGGAGTTGGTCAGATACGCAGTATTTT. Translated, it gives CASSLGQTGSWSDTQYF. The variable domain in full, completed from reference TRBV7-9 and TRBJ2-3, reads DTGVSQNPRHKITKRGQNVTFRCDPISEHNRLYWYRQTLGQGPEFLTYFQNEAQLEKSRLLSDRFSAERPKGSFSTLEIQRTEQGDSAMYLCASSLGQTGSWSDTQYFGPGTRLTVL.

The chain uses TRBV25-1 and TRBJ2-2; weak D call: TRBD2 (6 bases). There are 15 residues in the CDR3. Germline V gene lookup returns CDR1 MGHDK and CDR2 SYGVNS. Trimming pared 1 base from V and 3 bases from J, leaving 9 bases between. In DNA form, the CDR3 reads TGTGCCAGCAGTGAATTGAGGGAGGACACCGGGGAGCTGTTTTTT. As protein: CASSELREDTGELFF.

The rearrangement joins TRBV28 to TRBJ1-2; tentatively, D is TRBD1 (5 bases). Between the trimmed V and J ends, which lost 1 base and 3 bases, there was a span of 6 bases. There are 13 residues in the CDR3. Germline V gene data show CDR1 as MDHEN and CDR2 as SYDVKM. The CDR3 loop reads CASSLSTDYGYTF. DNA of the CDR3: TGTGCCAGCAGTTTATCGACAGACTATGGCTACACCTTC.

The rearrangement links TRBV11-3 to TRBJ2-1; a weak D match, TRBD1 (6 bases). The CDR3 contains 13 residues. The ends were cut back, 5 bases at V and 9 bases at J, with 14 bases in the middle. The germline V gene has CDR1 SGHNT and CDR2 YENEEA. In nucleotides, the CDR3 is TGTGCCAGCAGCACCCGCAGGGGAAGTGAGCAGTTCTTC. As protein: CASSTRRGSEQFF.